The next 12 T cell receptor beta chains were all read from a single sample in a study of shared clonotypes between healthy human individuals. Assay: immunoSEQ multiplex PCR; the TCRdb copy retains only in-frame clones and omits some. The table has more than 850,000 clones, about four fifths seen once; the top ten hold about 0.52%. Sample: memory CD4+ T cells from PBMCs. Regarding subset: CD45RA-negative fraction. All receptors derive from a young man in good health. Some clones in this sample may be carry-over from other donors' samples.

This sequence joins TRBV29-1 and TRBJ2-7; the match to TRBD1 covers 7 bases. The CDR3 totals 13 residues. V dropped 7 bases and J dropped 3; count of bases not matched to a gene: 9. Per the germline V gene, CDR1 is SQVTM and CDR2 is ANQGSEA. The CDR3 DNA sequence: TGCAGCGGGAGTGGGGGACAGAGCTACGAGCAGTACTTC. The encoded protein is CSGSGGQSYEQYF.

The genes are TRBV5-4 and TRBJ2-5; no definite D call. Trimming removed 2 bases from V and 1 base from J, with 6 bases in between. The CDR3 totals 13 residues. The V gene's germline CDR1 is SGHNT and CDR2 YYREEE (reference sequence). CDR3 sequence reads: CASSFRTQETQYF. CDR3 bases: TGTGCCAGCAGCTTTCGGACCCAAGAGACCCAGTACTTC.

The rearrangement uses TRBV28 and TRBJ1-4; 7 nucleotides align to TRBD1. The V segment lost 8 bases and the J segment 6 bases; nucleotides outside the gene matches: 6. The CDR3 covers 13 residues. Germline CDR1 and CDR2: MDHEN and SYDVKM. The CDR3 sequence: CASGGTAHEKLFF. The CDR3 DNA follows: TGTGCCAGCGGAGGGACAGCACATGAAAAACTGTTTTTT. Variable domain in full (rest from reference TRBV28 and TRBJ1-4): DVKVTQSSRYLVKRTGEKVFLECVQDMDHENMFWYRQDPGLGLRLIYFSYDVKMKEKGDIPEGYSVSREKKERFSLILESASTNQTSMYLCASGGTAHEKLFFGSGTQLSVL.

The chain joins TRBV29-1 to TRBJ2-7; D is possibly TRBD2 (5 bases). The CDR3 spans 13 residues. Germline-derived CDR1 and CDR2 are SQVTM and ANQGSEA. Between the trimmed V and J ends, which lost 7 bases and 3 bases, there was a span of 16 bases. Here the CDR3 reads CSANGGFYYEQYF. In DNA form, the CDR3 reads TGCAGCGCTAATGGAGGCTTCTACTACGAGCAGTACTTC.

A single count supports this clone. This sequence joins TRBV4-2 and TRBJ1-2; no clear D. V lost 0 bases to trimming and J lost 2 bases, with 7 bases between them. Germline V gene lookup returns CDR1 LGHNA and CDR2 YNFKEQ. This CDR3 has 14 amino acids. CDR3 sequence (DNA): TGTGCCAGCAGCCAAGATAGAGGCAACTATGGCTACACCTTC. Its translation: CASSQDRGNYGYTF.

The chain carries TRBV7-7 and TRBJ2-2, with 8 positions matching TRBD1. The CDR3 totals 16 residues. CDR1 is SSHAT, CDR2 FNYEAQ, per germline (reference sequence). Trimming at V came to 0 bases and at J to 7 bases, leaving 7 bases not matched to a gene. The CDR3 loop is CASSLAGQGGGGELFF. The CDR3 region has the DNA TGTGCCAGCAGCTTAGCTGGACAGGGAGGCGGCGGGGAGCTGTTTTTT.

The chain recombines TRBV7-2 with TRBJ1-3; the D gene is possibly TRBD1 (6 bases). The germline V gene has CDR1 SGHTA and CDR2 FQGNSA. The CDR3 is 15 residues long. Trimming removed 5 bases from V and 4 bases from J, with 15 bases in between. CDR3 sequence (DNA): TGTGCCAGCAGCCCGACGGGGGCGCCCGGAAACACCATATATTTT. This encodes CASSPTGAPGNTIYF.

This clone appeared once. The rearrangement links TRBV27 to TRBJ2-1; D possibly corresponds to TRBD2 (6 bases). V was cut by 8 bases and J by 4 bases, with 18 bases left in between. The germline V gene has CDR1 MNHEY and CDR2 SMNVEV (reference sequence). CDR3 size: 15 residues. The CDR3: CASQAQLAVYNEQFF. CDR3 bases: TGTGCCAGCCAGGCACAGTTAGCGGTTTACAATGAGCAGTTCTTC.

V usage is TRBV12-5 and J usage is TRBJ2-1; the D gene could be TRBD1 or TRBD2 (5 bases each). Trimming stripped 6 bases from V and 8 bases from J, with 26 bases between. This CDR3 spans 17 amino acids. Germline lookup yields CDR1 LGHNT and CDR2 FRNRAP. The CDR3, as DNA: TGTGCTAGTGGCCGAGGGGTAAGTCGAGGAGTGGTTGATGAGCAGTTCTTC. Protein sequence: CASGRGVSRGVVDEQFF.

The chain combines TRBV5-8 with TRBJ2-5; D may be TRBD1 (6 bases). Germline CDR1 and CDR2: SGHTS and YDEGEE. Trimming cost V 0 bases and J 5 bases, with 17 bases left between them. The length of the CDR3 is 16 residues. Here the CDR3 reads CASSLGTGPLGETQYF. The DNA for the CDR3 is TGTGCCAGCAGCTTGGGAACAGGGCCCTTAGGGGAGACCCAGTACTTC.

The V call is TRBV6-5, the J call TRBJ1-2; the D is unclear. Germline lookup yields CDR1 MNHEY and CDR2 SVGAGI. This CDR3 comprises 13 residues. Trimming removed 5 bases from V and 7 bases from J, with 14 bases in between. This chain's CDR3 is CASSEYRVSGYTF. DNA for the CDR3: TGTGCCAGCAGTGAATATAGGGTTAGTGGCTACACCTTC.

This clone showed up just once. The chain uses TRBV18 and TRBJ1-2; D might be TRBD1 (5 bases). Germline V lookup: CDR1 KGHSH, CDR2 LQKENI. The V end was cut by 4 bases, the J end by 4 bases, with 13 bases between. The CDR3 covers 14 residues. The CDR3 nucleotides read TGTGCCAGCTCACGCGCGGGGGTCGGCTATGGCTACACCTTC. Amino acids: CASSRAGVGYGYTF.